The rows below give T cell receptor beta chains drawn from one sample of a study of neurological immune-mediated disorders. From the 5' RACE reads, TCRdb called clonotypes with MiXCR, one entry per CDR3 protein. The sample consists of around 46,000 distinct CDR3 sequences, roughly 4.1% of them appearing once. The sequenced material came from PBMCs. The receptors originated from a woman in her sixties or seventies with multiple sclerosis. Both conserved end residues are part of each CDR3. The D gene is left open where the match is weak. Expanded clones are given a class, and other clones once, few, many or no size at all.

TRBV18	NA	TRBJ1-1	many	CASSRDLGINTEAFF	TGTGCCAGCTCACGAGATTTGGGGATTAACACTGAAGCTTTCTTT
TRBV20-1	TRBD2	TRBJ2-1	many	CSIRSGASSYNEQFF	TGCAGTATAAGAAGCGGGGCAAGCTCCTACAATGAGCAGTTCTTC
TRBV12-3/TRBV12-4	NA	TRBJ1-3	many	CASRLGAVGNTIYF	TGTGCCAGCAGGCTCGGGGCGGTGGGAAACACCATATATTTT
TRBV5-1	NA	TRBJ2-5	many	CASSLAQGQQETQYF	TGCGCCAGCAGCTTGGCCCAGGGTCAACAAGAGACCCAGTACTTC
TRBV20-1	NA	TRBJ1-2	many	CSARDGVGNYGYTF	TGCAGTGCTAGAGATGGTGTCGGGAACTATGGCTACACCTTC
TRBV12-3/TRBV12-4	NA	TRBJ2-5	many	CASSTEYQETQYF	TGTGCCAGCAGTACAGAGTACCAAGAGACCCAGTACTTC
TRBV20-1	TRBD2	TRBJ2-3	many	CSASIGGRADTQYF	TGCAGTGCTAGTATTGGCGGGAGGGCCGATACGCAGTATTTT
TRBV20-1	TRBD2	TRBJ2-5	many	CSAKRGGLETQYF	TGCAGTGCTAAGCGGGGGGGGCTAGAGACCCAGTACTTC
TRBV5-1	TRBD2	TRBJ2-1	many	CASRTGTSPSYNEQFF	TGCGCCAGCAGGACCGGGACTAGTCCCTCCTACAATGAGCAGTTCTTC
TRBV20-1	NA	TRBJ2-2	many	CSASIRSDGELFF	TGCAGTGCTAGTATCCGGAGTGATGGGGAGCTGTTTTTT
TRBV15	NA	TRBJ2-6	many	CATSRDRATRSGANVLTF	TGTGCCACCAGCAGAGACAGGGCGACTCGCTCTGGGGCCAACGTCCTGACTTTC
TRBV20-1	NA	TRBJ2-5	many	CSAISPNQETQYF	TGCAGTGCCATTTCGCCAAACCAAGAGACCCAGTACTTC
TRBV29-1	NA	TRBJ1-1	many	CSVERDTEAFF	TGCAGCGTTGAAAGGGACACTGAAGCTTTCTTT
TRBV4-1	TRBD1	TRBJ1-2	many	CASSQGEGADYGYTF	TGCGCCAGCAGCCAAGGGGAGGGGGCGGACTATGGCTACACCTTC
TRBV5-5	NA	TRBJ2-3	many	CASSSYGYDVDTQYF	TGTGCCAGCAGCTCTTACGGATACGACGTAGATACGCAGTATTTT
TRBV7-2	TRBD2	TRBJ2-3	many	CASSLLAGSTDTQYF	TGTGCCAGCAGCTTACTAGCGGGGAGCACAGATACGCAGTATTTT
TRBV7-2	NA	TRBJ2-3	few	CASSQSTDTQYF	TGTGCCAGCAGCCAATCCACAGATACGCAGTATTTT
TRBV20-1	TRBD2	TRBJ2-1	many	CSARDYASGRFFEQFF	TGCAGTGCTAGAGATTACGCTAGCGGACGTTTTTTTGAGCAGTTCTTC
TRBV4-2	TRBD2	TRBJ2-1	many	CASSPRLAAYNEQFF	TGTGCCAGCAGCCCTCGACTAGCGGCCTACAATGAGCAGTTCTTC
TRBV6-5	NA	TRBJ2-6	NA	CASLGAGGANVLTF	TGTGCCAGCTTGGGGGCTGGTGGGGCCAACGTCCTGACTTTC
TRBV4-3	NA	TRBJ2-7	many	CASSQQTTTSYEQYF	TGCGCCAGCAGCCAACAAACGACAACCTCCTACGAGCAGTACTTC
TRBV7-2	NA	TRBJ2-2	many	CASSLGPLRNTGELFF	TGTGCCAGCAGCTTAGGCCCTCTGCGGAACACCGGGGAGCTGTTTTTT
TRBV7-2	TRBD2	TRBJ2-3	many	CASSLGAGAGTDTQYF	TGTGCCAGCAGCTTAGGTGCGGGAGCTGGGACAGATACGCAGTATTTT
TRBV9	TRBD1	TRBJ2-1	many	CASQTGGNEQFF	TGTGCCAGCCAGACAGGGGGCAATGAGCAGTTCTTC
TRBV4-2	NA	TRBJ2-2	few	CASSQGQTYTGELFF	TGTGCCAGCAGCCAAGGGCAGACCTACACCGGGGAGCTGTTTTTT
TRBV30	NA	TRBJ2-1	many	CAWKVVFNEQFF	TGTGCCTGGAAAGTAGTCTTCAATGAGCAGTTCTTC
TRBV7-2	NA	TRBJ2-1	few	CASSPLPGDYNEQFF	TGTGCCAGCAGCCCCCTCCCGGGAGACTACAATGAGCAGTTCTTC
TRBV7-9	TRBD2	TRBJ2-1	many	CASSLLAALYNEQFF	TGTGCCAGCAGCCTACTAGCGGCGCTGTACAATGAGCAGTTCTTC
TRBV5-1	NA	TRBJ2-3	NA	CASSLEEASASPQYF	TGTGCCAGCAGCTTGGAGGAAGCTAGCGCATCCCCGCAGTATTTT
TRBV20-1	TRBD1	TRBJ2-3	many	CSAKRGTGWITDTQYF	TGCAGTGCAAAAAGGGGGACAGGGTGGATCACAGATACGCAGTATTTT
TRBV7-6	NA	TRBJ2-3	NA	CASSLEVSSTDTQYF	TGTGCCAGCAGCTTAGAAGTGTCTAGCACAGATACGCAGTATTTT
TRBV9	NA	TRBJ2-3	many	CASSVEGDLTDTQYF	TGTGCCAGCAGCGTAGAGGGGGACCTCACAGATACGCAGTATTTT
TRBV20-1	TRBD2	TRBJ2-2	few	CSARPGLQNTGELFF	TGCAGTGCTAGACCGGGACTACAGAACACCGGGGAGCTGTTTTTT
TRBV5-6	NA	TRBJ2-5	many	CASSFRGSGDETQYF	TGTGCCAGCAGCTTTAGGGGATCCGGGGATGAGACCCAGTACTTC
TRBV4-1	NA	TRBJ2-6	many	CASSPGGSARGAGANVLTF	TGCGCCAGCAGCCCTGGGGGCTCCGCGCGGGGAGCTGGGGCCAACGTCCTGACTTTC
TRBV20-1	NA	TRBJ1-1	many	CSARERAFDTEAFF	TGCAGTGCTAGAGAAAGGGCGTTTGACACTGAAGCTTTCTTT
TRBV15	NA	TRBJ2-3	many	CATSIRADDTQYF	TGTGCCACCAGCATCCGGGCCGACGATACGCAGTATTTT
TRBV20-1	NA	TRBJ2-3	few	CSASKAFTDTQYF	TGCAGTGCTTCTAAGGCCTTCACAGATACGCAGTATTTT
TRBV10-3	TRBD2	TRBJ2-1	many	CAITAREANEQFF	TGTGCCATCACAGCGCGGGAGGCCAATGAGCAGTTCTTC
TRBV20-1	NA	TRBJ2-3	many	CSASQGSADTQYF	TGCAGTGCTAGTCAGGGGTCGGCAGATACGCAGTATTTT
TRBV5-6	TRBD1	TRBJ2-1	many	CASSFIGGYEQFF	TGTGCCAGCAGCTTCATAGGGGGCTATGAGCAGTTCTTC
TRBV7-2	TRBD2	TRBJ2-1	many	CASSLVGTSGKEQFF	TGTGCCAGCAGCTTAGTTGGGACTAGCGGGAAAGAGCAGTTCTTC
TRBV3-1	NA	TRBJ1-5	few	CASSQGRQLNQPQHF	TGTGCCAGCAGCCAAGGCCGCCAGCTGAATCAGCCCCAGCATTTT
TRBV7-3	NA	TRBJ2-3	many	CASSGDSSTDTQYF	TGTGCCAGCAGCGGGGACTCTAGCACAGATACGCAGTATTTT
TRBV11-1	TRBD1	TRBJ1-1	NA	CASSLGPGQGSTEAFF	TGTGCCAGCAGCTTAGGGCCGGGACAGGGGAGCACTGAAGCTTTCTTT
TRBV28	NA	TRBJ1-5	many	CASREAGNQPQHF	TGTGCCAGCAGAGAAGCCGGCAATCAGCCCCAGCATTTT
TRBV7-2	TRBD2	TRBJ2-3	many	CASSPRLALRTDTQYF	TGTGCCAGCAGCCCTCGACTAGCCCTCCGAACAGATACGCAGTATTTT
TRBV28	NA	TRBJ1-1	many	CASSSLGAVNTEAFF	TGTGCCAGCAGTTCACTAGGGGCGGTGAACACTGAAGCTTTCTTT
TRBV4-3	TRBD1	TRBJ2-7	many	CASSQGGGAYEQYF	TGCGCCAGCAGCCAAGGAGGGGGCGCGTACGAGCAGTACTTC
TRBV9	TRBD1	TRBJ2-3	many	CASSVSLGQGASTDTQYF	TGTGCCAGCAGCGTTTCCCTTGGACAGGGGGCGTCTACAGATACGCAGTATTTT
TRBV29-1	NA	TRBJ1-4	many	CSAAPTNEKLFF	TGCAGCGCTGCTCCAACTAATGAAAAACTGTTTTTT